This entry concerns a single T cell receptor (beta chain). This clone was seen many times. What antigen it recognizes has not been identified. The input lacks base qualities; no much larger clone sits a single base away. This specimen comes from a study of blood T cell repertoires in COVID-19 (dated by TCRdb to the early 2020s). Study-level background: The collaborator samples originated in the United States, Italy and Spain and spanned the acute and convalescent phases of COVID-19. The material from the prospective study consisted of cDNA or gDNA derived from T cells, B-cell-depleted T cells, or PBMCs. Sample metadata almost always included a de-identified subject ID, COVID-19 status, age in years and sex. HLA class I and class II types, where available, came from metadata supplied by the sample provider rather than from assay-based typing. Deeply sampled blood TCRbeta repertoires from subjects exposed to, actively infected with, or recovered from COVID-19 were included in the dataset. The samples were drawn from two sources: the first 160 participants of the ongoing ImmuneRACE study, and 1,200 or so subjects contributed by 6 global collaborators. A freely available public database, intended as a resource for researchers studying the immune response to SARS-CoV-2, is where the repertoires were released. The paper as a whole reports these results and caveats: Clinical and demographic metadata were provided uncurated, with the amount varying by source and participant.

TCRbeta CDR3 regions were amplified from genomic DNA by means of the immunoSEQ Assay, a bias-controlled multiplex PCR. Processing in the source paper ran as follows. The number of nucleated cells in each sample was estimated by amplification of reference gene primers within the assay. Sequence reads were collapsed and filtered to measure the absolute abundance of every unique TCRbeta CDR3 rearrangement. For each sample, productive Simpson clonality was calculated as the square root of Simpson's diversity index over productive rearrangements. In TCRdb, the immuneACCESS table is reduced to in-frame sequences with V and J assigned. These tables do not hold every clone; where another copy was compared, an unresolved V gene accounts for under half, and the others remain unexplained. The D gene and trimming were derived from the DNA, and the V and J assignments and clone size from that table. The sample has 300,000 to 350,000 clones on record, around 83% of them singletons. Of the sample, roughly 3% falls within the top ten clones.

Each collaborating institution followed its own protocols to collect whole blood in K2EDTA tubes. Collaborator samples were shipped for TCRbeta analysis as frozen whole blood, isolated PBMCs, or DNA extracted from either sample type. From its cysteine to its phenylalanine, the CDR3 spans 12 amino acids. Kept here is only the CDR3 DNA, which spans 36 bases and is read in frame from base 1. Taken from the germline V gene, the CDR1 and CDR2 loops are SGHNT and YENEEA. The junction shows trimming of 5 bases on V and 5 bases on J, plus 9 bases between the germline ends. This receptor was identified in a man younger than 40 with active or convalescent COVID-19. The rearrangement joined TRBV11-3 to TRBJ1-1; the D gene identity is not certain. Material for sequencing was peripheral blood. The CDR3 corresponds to CASSPSRTEAFF. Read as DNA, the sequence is TGTGCCAGCAGCCCGTCGAGGACTGAAGCTTTCTTT.